Sequencing of this T cell receptor (beta chain) was carried out in a study of T cells after yellow fever vaccination. Conversion of TCR transcripts into cDNA relied on 5'RACE template switching, which added a universal primer site and UMIs. TCRdb ran MiXCR on the 5' RACE reads and lists one entry per CDR3 protein. In the table there are 250,000 or so distinct CDR3 sequences, approximately 3.8% of which are singletons. Germline values: CDR1 SGHVS, CDR2 FNYEAQ. The CDR3 is made up of 16 amino acids. V lost 3 bases, J lost 3 bases, and 5 bases stayed unmatched. V usage is TRBV7-6 and J usage is TRBJ2-2, with TRBD2 identical over 9 bases. This receptor was taken from a man between 18 and 35 years old who received the YFV17D yellow fever vaccine. Sequenced here: PBMCs, sampled 15 days after the yellow fever booster vaccination. This CDR3 reads CASSFLAGTDTGELFF. Here the CDR3 DNA reads TGTGCCAGCAGCTTTCTAGCGGGGACCGACACCGGGGAGCTGTTTTTT. Combining the CDR3 with reference TRBV7-6 and TRBJ2-2 gives the whole variable domain GAGVSQSPRYKVTKRGQDVALRCDPISGHVSLYWYRQALGQGPEFLTYFNYEAQQDKSGLPNDRFSAERPEGSISTLTIQRTEQRDSAMYRCASSFLAGTDTGELFFGEGSRLTVL.